A single sample gave rise to the 29 T cell receptor beta chains below, sequenced in a study of CD8+ T cells in alopecia areata. RNA was isolated and reverse transcribed to cDNA, the sequencing template. Using immunoSEQ multiplex PCR, the repertoire was profiled, and TCRdb retains in-frame clones only, with some absent. This sample carries around 150,000 clones, about 60% of them seen once, and the ten largest clones take about 4.9%. Input material: CD4+ T cells sorted from blood. The receptors were gathered from a human donor in good health.

The rearrangement links TRBV29-1 to TRBJ1-5; the match to TRBD1 covers 8 bases. CDR1 and CDR2 (germline): SQVTM, ANQGSEA. The CDR3 is 13 residues long. Trimming removed 8 bases from V and 3 bases from J; junction bases left unmatched: 6. In DNA form, the CDR3 reads TGCAGCTTCAGGACAGGGTCCAATCAGCCCCAGCATTTT. It codes for CSFRTGSNQPQHF. The entire variable domain, with the rest obtained from reference TRBV29-1 and TRBJ1-5, is as follows: SAVISQKPSRDICQRGTSLTIQCQVDSQVTMMFWYRQQPGQSLTLIATANQGSEATYESGFVIDKFPISRPNLTFSTLTVSNMSPEDSSIYLCSFRTGSNQPQHFGDGTRLSIL.

The V call is TRBV30, the J call TRBJ2-7, with TRBD2 matching 7 bases. CDR1 is GTSNPN, CDR2 SVGIG, per germline (reference sequence). The V segment lost 0 bases and the J segment 0 bases; nucleotides outside the gene matches: 2. The CDR3 extends over 14 amino acids. The chain's CDR3 is CAWSVGGPSYEQYF. The DNA for the CDR3 is TGTGCCTGGAGTGTGGGAGGGCCCTCCTACGAGCAGTACTTC. Together with reference TRBV30 and TRBJ2-7, the CDR3 gives the full variable domain: SQTIHQWPATLVQPVGSPLSLECTVEGTSNPNLYWYRQAAGRGLQLLFYSVGIGQISSEVPQNLSASRPQDRQFILSSKKLLLSDSGFYLCAWSVGGPSYEQYFGPGTRLTVT.

This chain joins TRBV4-1 and TRBJ1-2, with D unresolved. The CDR3 runs 14 residues. Germline V gene data show CDR1 as MGHRA and CDR2 as YSYEKL. The V end lost 0 bases, the J end lost 4 bases, and 9 bases lay between the germline ends. CDR3 in amino acids: CASSQDRGTYGYTF. In nucleotides, the CDR3 is TGCGCCAGCAGCCAAGATCGGGGAACCTATGGCTACACCTTC.

The chain combines TRBV7-9 with TRBJ1-2; unclear D gene. Germline V CDR1 and CDR2: SEHNR, FQNEAQ (reference sequence). The CDR3 contains 13 residues. V lost 4 bases to trimming and J lost 8 bases, with 14 bases between them. The CDR3 loop is CASSSSKVRGYTF. The CDR3 nucleotides are TGTGCCAGCAGCTCCTCCAAGGTCAGGGGCTACACCTTC.

The rearrangement links TRBV29-1 to TRBJ2-1; D perhaps matches TRBD2 (6 bases). Trimming removed 4 bases from V and 1 base from J, with 11 bases in between. There are 14 residues in the CDR3. Germline loops: CDR1 SQVTM, CDR2 ANQGSEA. The CDR3 bases are TGCAGCGTTGTATCCAGCGGGTCCTACAATGAGCAGTTCTTC. This gives the protein CSVVSSGSYNEQFF.

V is TRBV28 and J is TRBJ2-7; TRBD1 matches 12 bases. CDR1 and CDR2 (germline): MDHEN, SYDVKM. V was clipped by 6 bases and J by 5 bases; unmatched bases: 5. This CDR3 region has 14 residues. As DNA, the CDR3 is TGTGCCAGCAGGCGGGACAGGGGGCTTCACGAGCAGTACTTC. The encoded protein is CASRRDRGLHEQYF.

The rearrangement joins TRBV12-2 to TRBJ2-7; the D segment call TRBD1 is taken from the table without a DNA check. TRBV12-2 is designated a pseudogene. This CDR3 contains 16 residues. As DNA, the CDR3 is TGTGCAAGTCGCGTATTCGAGGACAGGGCAGGCTACGAGCAGTACTTC. This codes for CASRVFEDRAGYEQYF.

This sequence joins TRBV18 and TRBJ2-5, with D perhaps TRBD1 (5 bases). With 0 bases removed from V and 8 bases from J, the gap between germline ends came to 13 bases. The V gene's germline CDR1 is KGHSH and CDR2 LQKENI. The CDR3 covers 14 residues. The CDR3 DNA reads TGTGCCAGCTCACCACCGGACATCCCGCGAACCCAGTACTTC. Amino acid sequence: CASSPPDIPRTQYF.

In DNA form, the CDR3 reads TGCAGCGTTGGAACAGGGATCAATGAGCAGTTCTTC. Its protein product is CSVGTGINEQFF. The chain is built from TRBV29-1 and TRBJ2-1; D possibly corresponds to TRBD1 (6 bases). CDR1 and CDR2 from the germline V gene are SQVTM and ANQGSEA. Trimming cost V 4 bases and J 6 bases, with 10 bases left between them. The CDR3 totals 12 residues.

This clone showed up just a few times. V is TRBV30 and J is TRBJ2-2, with D perhaps matching TRBD1 (6 bases). Trimming took 3 bases from V and 5 from J, leaving 10 bases between them. The germline gives CDR1 GTSNPN, CDR2 SVGIG (reference sequence). The CDR3 is 13 residues long. In DNA, the CDR3 is TGTGCCTGGAGAAGAACAGGGACCGGGGAGCTGTTTTTT. This encodes CAWRRTGTGELFF.

The chain carries TRBV5-1 and TRBJ2-1; D could derive from TRBD1 or TRBD2 (5 bases each). V lost 0 bases and J 8 bases, leaving 12 bases between the germline ends. Looked up from germline, CDR1 is SGHRS and CDR2 is YFSETQ. The CDR3 spans 14 residues. CDR3 sequence (DNA): TGCGCCAGCAGCTTGGATCGGGGCTGGGATGAGCAGTTCTTC. Residues: CASSLDRGWDEQFF.

The chain couples TRBV27 to TRBJ2-7; 14 bases agree with TRBD2. Trimming took 5 bases from V and 6 from J; bases not matched to a gene: 24. The CDR3 covers 21 residues. Germline CDR1 MNHEY, CDR2 SMNVEV (reference sequence). The CDR3 DNA follows: TGTGCCAGCAGTCCTCTTAGAGTGACTAGCGGGAGGGCCTTGAGGAGTGGCGAGCAGTACTTC. It specifies CASSPLRVTSGRALRSGEQYF.

The sample holds a few counts of this clone. The CDR3 here is CSVGQLIRETQYF. For the CDR3, the DNA is TGCAGCGTCGGACAGCTCATAAGGGAGACCCAGTACTTC. This chain links TRBV29-1 with TRBJ2-5, with D maybe TRBD1 (6 bases). The germline gives CDR1 SQVTM, CDR2 ANQGSEA. Trimming took 6 bases from V and 5 from J, leaving 16 bases between them. This CDR3 has 13 amino acids.

This chain links TRBV15 with TRBJ2-7; D gene uncertain. CDR3 length: 13 amino acids. The germline V gene encodes CDR1 LNHNV and CDR2 YYDKDF (reference sequence). V was pared by 5 bases and J by 5 bases, with 13 bases between. CDR3 sequence: CATSRTNSHEQYF. In DNA form, the CDR3 reads TGTGCCACCAGCCGGACCAATAGCCACGAGCAGTACTTC.

This chain connects TRBV4-1 to TRBJ2-7; perhaps TRBD1 as D (5 bases). V was clipped by 2 bases and J by 5 bases, with 13 bases between them. This CDR3 contains 14 residues. In germline, CDR1 is MGHRA, CDR2 YSYEKL. For the CDR3, the DNA is TGCGCCAGCAGCCAATGGCAGGGAATTGACGAGCAGTACTTC. Translation gives CASSQWQGIDEQYF.

Remarks on this clone: At the DNA level, this CDR3 is encoded by other sequences in the same sample as well. The CDR3 loop reads CSVAGRLNTEAFF. CDR3 DNA sequence: TGCAGCGTAGCAGGGCGCTTGAACACTGAAGCTTTCTTT. The gene calls are TRBV29-1 and TRBJ1-1, with a tentative D call TRBD1 (5 bases). CDR3 size: 13 residues. V shed 6 bases and J shed 0 bases, with 11 bases lying between them. Germline CDR1 SQVTM, CDR2 ANQGSEA.

This clone was picked up a small number of times. The chain has TRBV15 and TRBJ2-7; the D gene is possibly TRBD2 (6 bases). This CDR3 contains 15 residues. Germline V gene data show CDR1 as LNHNV and CDR2 as YYDKDF (reference sequence). V was trimmed by 1 base and J by 3 bases, leaving 13 bases between them. CDR3 in DNA: TGTGCCACCAGCAGAGGAAGGTTGGAGGGCTACGAGCAGTACTTC. Amino acids: CATSRGRLEGYEQYF.

The chain uses TRBV2 and TRBJ2-1; D uncertain. Germline V CDR1 and CDR2: SNHLY, FYNNEI. The V end lost 7 bases, the J end lost 11 bases, and 15 bases lay between the germline ends. The CDR3 consists of 12 residues. For the CDR3, the DNA is TGTGCCAGCAACCCCTCGGGCTACCAGCAGTTCTTC. Its translation: CASNPSGYQQFF.

The chain recombines TRBV10-2 with TRBJ2-3; the D is unclear. V dropped 7 bases and J dropped 5 bases, with 7 bases sitting between them. CDR1 WSHSY and CDR2 SAAADI come from the germline V gene. This CDR3 is 11 amino acids long. DNA of the CDR3: TGCGCCAGCACGGCTAAAGATACGCAGTATTTT. This translates into CASTAKDTQYF.

The CDR3 region has the DNA TGCGCCAGCAGCCAAGGCGCGGGAGGGACGTTAGCCAAAAACATTCAGTACTTC. Translated: CASSQGAGGTLAKNIQYF. The V gene is TRBV4-1, the J gene TRBJ2-4; 9 nucleotides align to TRBD2. The length of the CDR3 is 18 residues. Germline loops: CDR1 MGHRA, CDR2 YSYEKL. Trimming at V came to 1 base and at J to 0 bases, leaving 7 bases not matched to a gene.

As concerns this clone: The sample holds other DNA sequences that translate to the same CDR3. The V gene is TRBV29-1, the J gene TRBJ2-5; 10 nucleotides align to TRBD2. Germline V lookup: CDR1 SQVTM, CDR2 ANQGSEA. The length of the CDR3 is 13 residues. With V trimmed by 4 bases and J by 4 bases, 3 bases remained unmatched. CDR3 amino acids: CSVGTSGGETQYF. The CDR3 coding sequence is TGCAGCGTTGGGACTAGCGGCGGAGAGACCCAGTACTTC.

The chain uses TRBV29-1 and TRBJ2-1; tentatively, D is TRBD2 (6 bases). Trimming left V 5 bases short and J 4 bases short, with 9 bases between. In germline, CDR1 is SQVTM, CDR2 ANQGSEA. This CDR3 comprises 12 residues. The chain's CDR3 is CSVLRGYNEQFF. The CDR3 DNA reads as TGCAGCGTTCTGCGGGGTTACAATGAGCAGTTCTTC.

A single count supports this clone. The chain couples TRBV2 to TRBJ2-5, with D possibly called TRBD1 or TRBD2 (6 bases each). Trimming shortened V by 11 bases and J by 1 base, and 17 bases separated the two germline ends. CDR3 length: 14 amino acids. Germline CDR1 reads SNHLY; CDR2 reads FYNNEI. The CDR3 region is CARGQRVVQETQYF. The CDR3 DNA sequence: TGTGCCCGCGGACAGCGGGTGGTCCAAGAGACCCAGTACTTC.

This clone was seen a handful of times. V gene TRBV9 combines with J gene TRBJ2-7; no clear D gene. With 0 bases removed from V and 5 bases from J, the gap between germline ends came to 12 bases. CDR1 is SGDLS and CDR2 is YYNGEE in the germline V gene. This CDR3 spans 14 amino acids. The CDR3 nucleotides read TGTGCCAGCAGCGTAGGAGAGGAATTCCACGAGCAGTACTTC. This gives the protein CASSVGEEFHEQYF.

The genes are TRBV28 and TRBJ2-1, with D possibly being TRBD1 or TRBD2 (5 bases each). The CDR3 has 11 residues. V was trimmed by 10 bases and J by 6 bases, leaving 10 bases between them. From germline, CDR1 is MDHEN and CDR2 SYDVKM. The CDR3 coding sequence is TGTGCCATCCTAGGGACCAATGAGCAGTTCTTC. It codes for CAILGTNEQFF. Supplemented by reference TRBV28 and TRBJ2-1, the full variable domain reads DVKVTQSSRYLVKRTGEKVFLECVQDMDHENMFWYRQDPGLGLRLIYFSYDVKMKEKGDIPEGYSVSREKKERFSLILESASTNQTSMYLCAILGTNEQFFGPGTRLTVL.

On this clone: The sample contains more than one DNA sequence encoding this CDR3. This sequence joins TRBV5-1 and TRBJ1-5; D is possibly TRBD1 (6 bases). The CDR3 is made up of 13 amino acids. In germline, CDR1 is SGHRS, CDR2 YFSETQ. V lost 3 bases to trimming and J lost 3 bases, with 7 bases between them. The CDR3 region is CASSSGDNQPQHF. The CDR3 DNA is TGCGCCAGCAGCTCAGGGGACAATCAGCCCCAGCATTTT.

Notes on this clone: This sample also contains other DNA sequences that code for the same CDR3. The chain employs TRBV29-1 and TRBJ1-2; possible D gene TRBD1, 5 bases. Germline V gene data show CDR1 as SQVTM and CDR2 as ANQGSEA. The CDR3 runs 11 residues. V gave up 4 bases and J gave up 7 bases, with 10 bases separating them. The CDR3 DNA follows: TGCAGCGTTGTGGGTGGGGGTGGCTACACCTTC. Amino acid sequence: CSVVGGGGYTF.

The CDR3 DNA sequence: TGTGCCAGCAGAGTCCAGGGCAGTCAGCCCCAGCATTTT. Its translation is CASRVQGSQPQHF. This chain joins TRBV6-1 and TRBJ1-5; tentatively, D is TRBD1 (5 bases). Trimming left V 6 bases short and J 6 bases short, with 12 bases between. This CDR3 is 13 amino acids long. Germline V gene lookup returns CDR1 MNHNS and CDR2 SASEGT.

The V gene is TRBV6-1, the J gene TRBJ2-7, with TRBD2 as a possible D gene (5 bases). Between the trimmed V and J ends, which lost 4 bases and 5 bases, there was a span of 12 bases. This CDR3 contains 13 residues. The germline CDR1 and CDR2 sequences are MNHNS and SASEGT. The CDR3 DNA is TGTGCCAGCAGTGCGGGGTGGAGCGACGAGCAGTACTTC. Amino acids: CASSAGWSDEQYF.